This paragraph reports one TCR beta chain. Other nucleotide sequences in the sample specify the same CDR3. These data originate in a study of blood T cell repertoires in COVID-19. Study at large: Italy, Spain and the United States were the sources of the convalescent and acute COVID-19 samples. In each case, the material was cDNA or gDNA derived from T cells, B-cell-depleted T cells, or PBMCs.

TCRdb's table, derived via immunoSEQ multiplex PCR, lists solely in-frame clones and lacks some. The sample has approximately 97,000 clones, 65% to 85% seen once; the top ten hold 4.4%. The CDR3 contains 13 residues. The V gene lost 3 bases and the J gene lost 0 bases, with 5 bases spanning the gap. CDR1 SGHTA and CDR2 FQGNSA come from the germline V gene. Specimen: peripheral blood. The receptor was derived from a man in his sixties with acute or convalescent COVID-19. V and J are TRBV7-2 and TRBJ1-1; D is ambiguous. The CDR3 reads CASSFSVNTEAFF. In DNA, the CDR3 is TGTGCCAGCAGCTTTTCAGTGAACACTGAAGCTTTCTTT.